Following are 25 T cell receptor beta chains from one sample sequenced in a study of response to subunit inactivated influenza vaccine. TCRdb recomputed calls from the RT-PCR reads with MiXCR, one row per CDR3 protein. The table records 500,000 to 550,000 distinct CDR3 sequences, under 30% of them present only once. The sample also formed part of further work on T cells expressing NK-cell markers. That source reports: In generating TCR beta cDNA, 5'RACE template switching with UMIs was used.

Sequenced here: CD4+ T cells sorted from PBMCs, sampled 11 to 12 days after vaccination. These receptors came from a middle-aged man who received an inactivated influenza vaccine.

This clonotype turned up a few times. The chain combines TRBV3-1 with TRBJ2-3; 14 bases match TRBD2. Germline CDR1 LGHDT, CDR2 YNNKEL (reference sequence). The CDR3 covers 14 residues. The trim removed 6 bases at V and 9 bases at J, leaving 5 bases unmatched. The CDR3 here is CASRGLAGAGTQYF. As DNA, the CDR3 is TGTGCCAGCAGGGGACTAGCGGGGGCAGGAACGCAGTATTTT.

The rearrangement joins TRBV4-2 to TRBJ1-2; D unresolved. The CDR3 has 15 amino acids. The germline V gene has CDR1 LGHNA and CDR2 YNFKEQ. Trimming pared 0 bases from V and 5 bases from J, leaving 13 bases between. CDR3 protein: CASSQDIRTGYGYTF. The CDR3 coding sequence is TGTGCCAGCAGCCAAGATATCAGGACCGGATATGGCTACACCTTC.

The J gene is TRBJ2-2, the V gene TRBV7-9; D unclear. V was shortened by 3 bases and J by 6 bases, with 20 bases between the two germline ends. This CDR3 contains 17 residues. Germline CDR1 reads SEHNR; CDR2 reads FQNEAQ (reference sequence). CDR3 residues: CASSFKLANPNAGELFF. As DNA, the CDR3 is TGTGCCAGCAGCTTTAAGCTCGCAAACCCCAACGCCGGGGAGCTGTTTTTT.

The table lists this clonotype with a few counts. The gene calls are TRBV5-1 and TRBJ1-1; D is unresolved. Trimming took off 4 bases at V and 1 base at J, with 11 bases between the two ends. The CDR3 runs to 14 residues. Germline CDR1 reads SGHRS; CDR2 reads YFSETQ. The CDR3 DNA reads TGCGCCAGCAGCCGGAGTGCGGGGAACACTGAAGCTTTCTTT. Translating it yields CASSRSAGNTEAFF.

This clonotype has only a few counts. This rearrangement joins TRBV12-3 or TRBV12-4 to TRBJ2-2; D unresolved. V was cut by 6 bases and J by 4 bases, with 9 bases left in between. The CDR3 is made up of 13 amino acids. The CDR3 bases are TGTGCCAGCAGACCCTCCGGCACCGGGGAGCTGTTTTTT. This translates into CASRPSGTGELFF.

The chain combines TRBV12-3 or TRBV12-4 with TRBJ2-2, with no clear D. Trimming left V 10 bases short and J 2 bases short, with 8 bases between. CDR3 length: 12 amino acids. Here the CDR3 DNA reads TGTGCCACCCTTAGAAACACCGGGGAGCTGTTTTTT. The encoded protein is CATLRNTGELFF.

V is TRBV7-6 and J is TRBJ2-1; 8 bases align to TRBD1. From germline, CDR1 is SGHVS and CDR2 FNYEAQ. The CDR3 runs to 15 residues. V was pared by 6 bases and J by 6 bases, with 10 bases of the junction left unmatched. The CDR3 region has the DNA TGTGCCAGCAGTTCTACCGGGACAGGTATCAATGAGCAGTTCTTC. As protein: CASSSTGTGINEQFF.

This chain uses TRBV18 with TRBJ2-7; D is unclear. This CDR3 is 14 amino acids long. Deletions cut 3 bases from V and 2 bases from J, with 11 bases between. The germline V gene has CDR1 KGHSH and CDR2 LQKENI. CDR3 bases: TGTGCCAGCTCACCGCCGGTCCGGACCTACGAGCAGTACTTC. Protein: CASSPPVRTYEQYF.

This sequence joins TRBV7-8 and TRBJ2-5; D tentatively reads TRBD1 or TRBD2 (5 bases each). The CDR3 extends over 16 amino acids. Germline V gene sequence: CDR1 SGHVS, CDR2 FQNEAQ. The germline V and J ends were trimmed by 2 bases and 3 bases, with 16 bases remaining between them. The CDR3 is CASSLPRVGQKETQYF. The CDR3 DNA reads as TGTGCCAGCAGCTTACCGAGGGTGGGGCAGAAAGAGACCCAGTACTTC.

This clonotype came up many times. This chain links TRBV19 with TRBJ2-7; 10 bases are a match to TRBD1. Germline V gene lookup returns CDR1 LNHDA and CDR2 SQIVND (reference sequence). This CDR3 spans 15 amino acids. After removal of 1 base from V and 5 bases from J, the junction contained 5 bases not matched to a gene. The CDR3 bases are TGTGCCAGTAGTATAGCCGGGACAGGGGCCGACGAGCAGTACTTC. Its protein is CASSIAGTGADEQYF.

The table lists this clonotype with a few counts. Here the CDR3 DNA reads TGTGCCAGCAGCTCCTTTACAGGGATCTCTGGAAACACCATATATTTT. The encoded protein is CASSSFTGISGNTIYF. The chain joins TRBV7-2 to TRBJ1-3; possibly TRBD1 for D (6 bases). V shed 4 bases and J shed 0 bases, with 13 bases lying between them. Germline values: CDR1 SGHTA, CDR2 FQGNSA. The CDR3 spans 16 residues.

This clonotype was seen a few times. This chain connects TRBV30 to TRBJ2-4, with 7 positions matching TRBD1. From germline, CDR1 is GTSNPN and CDR2 SVGIG (reference sequence). V shed 1 base and J 8 bases; nucleotides not matched to a gene: 8. The CDR3 covers 14 residues. CDR3 sequence (DNA): TGTGCCTGGAGTGGTAGTGCAGGGGGAGACATTCAGTACTTC. Its protein is CAWSGSAGGDIQYF.

The chain joins TRBV5-5 to TRBJ2-7; D unresolved. This CDR3 spans 14 amino acids. Germline V gene sequence: CDR1 SGHKS, CDR2 YYEKEE (reference sequence). Trimming shortened V by 0 bases and J by 4 bases, and 11 bases separated the two germline ends. The CDR3 coding sequence is TGTGCCAGCAGCTTGGCCCAACCCCCGTACGAGCAGTACTTC. The encoded protein is CASSLAQPPYEQYF.

This clonotype was counted once. The rearrangement uses TRBV3-1 and TRBJ2-7; D perhaps matches TRBD2 (6 bases). With 4 bases removed from V and 4 bases from J, the gap between germline ends came to 17 bases. There are 15 residues in the CDR3. Germline V lookup: CDR1 LGHDT, CDR2 YNNKEL (reference sequence). The DNA for the CDR3 is TGTGCCAGCAGCCCTTGGGGGGAACAACGATACGAGCAGTACTTC. Translated: CASSPWGEQRYEQYF.

This clonotype came up many times. This sequence joins TRBV29-1 and TRBJ2-1; a possible D gene is TRBD2 (6 bases). V lost 8 bases and J 7 bases, leaving 12 bases between the germline ends. The germline CDR1 and CDR2 sequences are SQVTM and ANQGSEA. The CDR3 runs 11 residues. The CDR3 sequence is CSTRGSNEQFF. CDR3 bases: TGCAGCACCCGGGGGTCAAATGAGCAGTTCTTC.

This clonotype has ten or more counts. This chain joins TRBV29-1 and TRBJ2-2; either TRBD1 or TRBD2 may fit D (5 bases each). CDR3 length: 13 residues. The germline V gene encodes CDR1 SQVTM and CDR2 ANQGSEA. V was cut by 8 bases and J by 4 bases, with 14 bases left in between. CDR3 protein: CSSRVGTTGELFF. CDR3 DNA: TGCAGCTCAAGGGTAGGGACCACCGGGGAGCTGTTTTTT.

This clonotype was found many times. This chain uses TRBV27 with TRBJ2-2, with 7 bases lining up with TRBD2. Germline loops: CDR1 MNHEY, CDR2 SMNVEV (reference sequence). V shed 2 bases and J 4 bases; nucleotides not matched to a gene: 7. The CDR3 totals 16 residues. CDR3 region: CASSLRGRVGTGELFF. DNA of the CDR3: TGTGCCAGCAGTTTACGTGGGAGGGTTGGCACCGGGGAGCTGTTTTTT.

This rearrangement joins TRBV12-3 or TRBV12-4 to TRBJ1-5; D gene ambiguous. Between the trimmed V and J ends, which lost 5 bases and 1 base, there was a span of 9 bases. The length of the CDR3 is 14 residues. DNA of the CDR3: TGTGCCAGCAGTAAGGGCGTAAGCAATCAGCCCCAGCATTTT. Its translation: CASSKGVSNQPQHF.

The chain couples TRBV6-5 to TRBJ2-1; 8 nucleotides match TRBD1. Germline V gene data show CDR1 as MNHEY and CDR2 as SVGAGI. The CDR3 consists of 14 residues. Germline trimming cut 4 bases from V and 9 bases from J; bases unmatched to any gene: 8. The CDR3 here is CASSLQGGLGEQFF. Here the CDR3 DNA reads TGTGCCAGCAGTTTACAGGGGGGTCTGGGTGAGCAGTTCTTC.

The V call is TRBV4-2, the J call TRBJ1-6; D possibly corresponds to TRBD1 (5 bases). Trimming took off 4 bases at V and 9 bases at J, with 16 bases between the two ends. CDR1 is LGHNA and CDR2 is YNFKEQ in the germline V gene. CDR3 length: 15 amino acids. The CDR3 here is CASSPGRGLGSPLHF. The CDR3 DNA sequence: TGTGCCAGCAGCCCAGGGAGGGGATTAGGTTCACCCCTCCACTTT.

This clonotype showed up just a few times. The gene calls are TRBV4-2 and TRBJ2-7, with D uncertain. CDR3 length: 16 residues. V was trimmed by 0 bases and J by 3 bases, leaving 15 bases between them. Germline V CDR1 and CDR2: LGHNA, YNFKEQ. CDR3 region: CASSQETNLPYYEQYF. The CDR3 DNA reads as TGTGCCAGCAGCCAAGAAACGAATCTCCCGTACTACGAGCAGTACTTC.

Many counts were recorded for this clonotype. The chain has TRBV12-3 or TRBV12-4 and TRBJ2-1; 7 nucleotides match TRBD1. The CDR3 runs 10 residues. The trim removed 11 bases at V and 9 bases at J, leaving 4 bases unmatched. The CDR3 is CAGQVGEQFF. DNA for the CDR3: TGTGCCGGACAGGTGGGTGAGCAGTTCTTC.

This chain joins TRBV12-3 or TRBV12-4 and TRBJ2-3; 9 positions agree with TRBD2. The CDR3 loop spans 17 amino acids. Trimming took 5 bases from V and 2 from J; bases not matched to a gene: 11. The CDR3 protein is CASSRIRLAAFTDTQYF. CDR3 nucleotides: TGTGCCAGCAGTCGCATACGACTAGCGGCCTTCACAGATACGCAGTATTTT.

The gene calls are TRBV25-1 and TRBJ1-2; 8 nucleotides agree with TRBD1. This CDR3 has 15 residues. Germline V gives CDR1 MGHDK, CDR2 SYGVNS. Losses at the gene ends were 2 bases for V and 4 bases for J; bases not matched to a gene: 6. The CDR3 DNA follows: TGTGCCAGCAGTGAAACCGGACAGGGCGTCTATGGCTACACCTTC. Amino acid sequence: CASSETGQGVYGYTF.

This clonotype was picked up many times. This rearrangement joins TRBV20-1 to TRBJ2-7; TRBD2 agrees at 11 bases. Germline lookup yields CDR1 DFQATT and CDR2 SNEGSKA (reference sequence). There are 13 residues in the CDR3. The trim removed 6 bases at V and 2 bases at J, leaving 3 bases unmatched. In DNA form, the CDR3 reads TGCAGTGCCCCGGGACTAGCGGCCTACGAGCAGTACTTC. Translating gives CSAPGLAAYEQYF.